The 18 T cell receptor beta chains below were found in one sample sequenced in a study of PD-L1 blockade in urothelial cancer. Sequencing was performed with immunoSEQ multiplex PCR; in TCRdb, only in-frame clones are kept and a portion is missing. The sample lists roughly 45,000 clones, 80% to 90% occurring once. Time point specified: peripheral blood 6 weeks after treatment start. The material was PBMCs, obtained around atezolizumab (anti-PD-L1) treatment. These receptors came from an older man with urothelial cancer.

There are a few counts of this clone. The chain joins TRBV14 to TRBJ2-3; 11 bases match TRBD2. The germline CDR1 and CDR2 sequences are SGHDN and FVKESK. J was trimmed by 6 bases and V by 4 bases; bases with no gene match: 12. There are 17 residues in the CDR3. The CDR3 region is CASSPLAGVSPRDTQYF. The CDR3 nucleotides are TGTGCCAGCAGCCCACTAGCGGGAGTCAGTCCTCGGGATACGCAGTATTTT.

The J gene is TRBJ1-5, the V gene TRBV29-1; 8 nucleotides agree with TRBD1. The CDR3 contains 13 residues. The V and J ends lost 4 bases and 4 bases, in that order; junction bases with no gene match: 3. Germline V gene data show CDR1 as SQVTM and CDR2 as ANQGSEA. In DNA form, the CDR3 reads TGCAGCGTTGCCGGGACAGGAAATCAGCCCCAGCATTTT. This translates into CSVAGTGNQPQHF. Combining the CDR3 with reference TRBV29-1 and TRBJ1-5 gives the whole variable domain SAVISQKPSRDICQRGTSLTIQCQVDSQVTMMFWYRQQPGQSLTLIATANQGSEATYESGFVIDKFPISRPNLTFSTLTVSNMSPEDSSIYLCSVAGTGNQPQHFGDGTRLSIL.

This rearrangement joins TRBV5-5 to TRBJ2-3; 8 bases are shared with TRBD2. Trimming at V came to 2 bases and at J to 5 bases, leaving 10 bases not matched to a gene. The V gene's germline CDR1 is SGHKS and CDR2 YYEKEE (reference sequence). The CDR3 covers 16 residues. As DNA, the CDR3 is TGTGCCAGCAGCTTATCCTTAGCGGGATGGGTAGATACGCAGTATTTT. Its protein product is CASSLSLAGWVDTQYF. Based on the CDR3 plus reference TRBV5-5 and TRBJ2-3, the full variable domain is DAGVTQSPTHLIKTRGQQVTLRCSPISGHKSVSWYQQVLGQGPQFIFQYYEKEERGRGNFPDRFSARQFPNYSSELNVNALLLGDSALYLCASSLSLAGWVDTQYFGPGTRLTVL.

The gene calls are TRBV11-3 and TRBJ2-5, with 7 nucleotides matching TRBD1. Germline-derived CDR1 and CDR2 are SGHNT and YENEEA. The CDR3 contains 14 residues. Trimming at V came to 4 bases and at J to 0 bases, leaving 2 bases not matched to a gene. CDR3 residues: CASSSGTDQETQYF. CDR3 sequence (DNA): TGTGCCAGCAGCTCCGGGACAGACCAAGAGACCCAGTACTTC.

The chain has TRBV6-1 and TRBJ1-5, with a tentative D call TRBD1 (5 bases). The CDR3 covers 17 residues. V was clipped by 1 base and J by 2 bases, with 15 bases between them. In germline, CDR1 is MNHNS, CDR2 SASEGT. The CDR3 loop reads CASSEGRDSHGNQPQHF. In DNA, the CDR3 is TGTGCCAGCAGTGAAGGCAGGGATTCGCACGGCAATCAGCCCCAGCATTTT.

For the CDR3, the DNA is TGCGCCAGCAGCTTGGCGACTAGTAAGTACAATGAGCAGTTCTTC. This gives the protein CASSLATSKYNEQFF. The genes are TRBV5-1 and TRBJ2-1, with TRBD2 as a possible D gene (6 bases). This CDR3 spans 15 amino acids. The V end was cut by 0 bases, the J end by 4 bases, with 11 bases between. Per the germline V gene, CDR1 is SGHRS and CDR2 is YFSETQ.

This clone was recorded only once. The J gene is TRBJ2-3, the V gene TRBV19, with D perhaps matching TRBD2 (5 bases). CDR1 and CDR2 from the germline V gene are LNHDA and SQIVND (reference sequence). The CDR3 is 16 amino acids. V was pared by 1 base and J by 5 bases, with 16 bases between. The CDR3 DNA reads as TGTGCCAGTAGTATAGTAGTAGCGTCAGCAATAGATACGCAGTATTTT. This gives the protein CASSIVVASAIDTQYF. Full variable domain (remainder filled in from reference TRBV19 and TRBJ2-3): DGGITQSPKYLFRKEGQNVTLSCEQNLNHDAMYWYRQDPGQGLRLIYYSQIVNDFQKGDIAEGYSVSREKKESFPLTVTSAQKNPTAFYLCASSIVVASAIDTQYFGPGTRLTVL.

The CDR3 DNA reads TGTGCCAGCAGTGCCCGGGAAGGGAGGGGAAACACCATATATTTT. This encodes CASSAREGRGNTIYF. J is TRBJ1-3 and V is TRBV6-1; D is unresolved. The V gene's germline CDR1 is MNHNS and CDR2 SASEGT. V was pared by 4 bases and J by 4 bases, with 14 bases between. The CDR3 consists of 15 residues.

V gene TRBV5-4 combines with J gene TRBJ1-1, with 8 bases identical to TRBD1. This CDR3 comprises 12 residues. Germline values: CDR1 SGHNT, CDR2 YYREEE (reference sequence). The V segment lost 4 bases and the J segment 6 bases; nucleotides outside the gene matches: 2. This CDR3 is CASSGQGSEAFF. The CDR3 DNA is TGTGCCAGCAGCGGACAGGGCTCTGAAGCTTTCTTT. Variable domain in full (rest from reference TRBV5-4 and TRBJ1-1): ETGVTQSPTHLIKTRGQQVTLRCSSQSGHNTVSWYQQALGQGPQFIFQYYREEENGRGNFPPRFSGLQFPNYSSELNVNALELDDSALYLCASSGQGSEAFFGQGTRLTVV.

The chain combines TRBV7-8 with TRBJ2-7, with 7 nucleotides matching TRBD1. CDR1 and CDR2 (germline): SGHVS, FQNEAQ. J gave up 5 bases and V 5 bases, and 9 bases lay outside the gene matches. The CDR3 totals 14 residues. As DNA, the CDR3 is TGTGCCAGCAGCCAAGTACAGGGGATCCACGAGCAGTACTTC. Translated, it gives CASSQVQGIHEQYF.

This rearrangement joins TRBV6-6 to TRBJ2-2, with D maybe TRBD1 (5 bases). CDR3 length equals 16 residues. Trimming took 2 bases from V and 4 from J, leaving 14 bases between them. Germline V gene data show CDR1 as MNHNY and CDR2 as SVGAGI (reference sequence). DNA for the CDR3: TGTGCCAGCAGTTACACCTCAGGGCAGACCACCGGGGAGCTGTTTTTT. It is translated as CASSYTSGQTTGELFF.

The chain is built from TRBV5-1 and TRBJ1-5; unclear D gene. Trimming shortened V by 0 bases and J by 6 bases, and 7 bases separated the two germline ends. The CDR3 runs 13 residues. Germline assignment: CDR1 SGHRS and CDR2 YFSETQ. CDR3 residues: CASSLAGSQPQHF. The CDR3 DNA reads as TGCGCCAGCAGCTTGGCGGGTAGTCAGCCCCAGCATTTT.

The V call is TRBV5-1, the J call TRBJ1-1; D not resolved. The V gene's germline CDR1 is SGHRS and CDR2 YFSETQ. The CDR3 length is 14 residues. Trimming took off 1 base at V and 1 base at J, with 8 bases between the two ends. For the CDR3, the DNA is TGCGCCAGCAGCTTGTTGGCAGAGAACACTGAAGCTTTCTTT. Amino acid sequence: CASSLLAENTEAFF.

This clone was seen only once. This sequence joins TRBV11-3 and TRBJ2-2; possibly TRBD1 for D (6 bases). With 5 bases removed from V and 7 bases from J, the gap between germline ends came to 11 bases. CDR1 and CDR2 from the germline V gene are SGHNT and YENEEA. The CDR3 runs 13 residues. The CDR3 sequence: CASSLRQVGELFF. The CDR3 DNA reads TGTGCCAGCAGCCTCCGACAGGTCGGGGAGCTGTTTTTT. The full variable domain, with the rest looked up from reference TRBV11-3 and TRBJ2-2, is EAGVVQSPRYKIIEKKQPVAFWCNPISGHNTLYWYLQNLGQGPELLIRYENEEAVDDSQLPKDRFSAERLKGVDSTLKIQPAELGDSAVYLCASSLRQVGELFFGEGSRLTVL.

This sequence joins TRBV11-2 and TRBJ2-2; D perhaps matches TRBD2 (5 bases). V was pared by 4 bases and J by 1 base, with 10 bases between. The CDR3 runs to 15 residues. The germline V gene encodes CDR1 SGHAT and CDR2 FQNNGV. CDR3 residues: CASSSFRENTGELFF. CDR3 nucleotides: TGTGCCAGCAGCTCCTTTCGGGAGAACACCGGGGAGCTGTTTTTT.

The V and J genes are TRBV18 and TRBJ1-2; 8 bases agree with TRBD1. Germline V gene lookup returns CDR1 KGHSH and CDR2 LQKENI. V lost 3 bases to trimming and J lost 7 bases; unmatched junction nucleotides: 7. The CDR3 is 14 residues long. The CDR3 sequence is CASSPGGQGSGYTF. The CDR3 DNA follows: TGTGCCAGCTCACCCGGAGGACAGGGAAGTGGCTACACCTTC.

V is TRBV5-4 and J is TRBJ2-4; 8 bases map to TRBD1. V shed 0 bases, J shed 0 bases, and the junction held 2 bases outside the gene matches. CDR1 and CDR2 (germline): SGHNT, YYREEE (reference sequence). CDR3 size: 16 residues. This CDR3 is CASSLGTGLAKNIQYF. The DNA for the CDR3 is TGTGCCAGCAGCTTGGGGACAGGGTTAGCCAAAAACATTCAGTACTTC.

The chain employs TRBV6-5 and TRBJ2-1; D uncertain. The CDR3 spans 14 residues. The V end was cut by 2 bases, the J end by 2 bases, with 7 bases between. CDR1 and CDR2 from the germline V gene are MNHEY and SVGAGI. The CDR3: CASSYDNAYNEQFF. In nucleotides, the CDR3 is TGTGCCAGCAGTTACGACAACGCCTACAATGAGCAGTTCTTC.